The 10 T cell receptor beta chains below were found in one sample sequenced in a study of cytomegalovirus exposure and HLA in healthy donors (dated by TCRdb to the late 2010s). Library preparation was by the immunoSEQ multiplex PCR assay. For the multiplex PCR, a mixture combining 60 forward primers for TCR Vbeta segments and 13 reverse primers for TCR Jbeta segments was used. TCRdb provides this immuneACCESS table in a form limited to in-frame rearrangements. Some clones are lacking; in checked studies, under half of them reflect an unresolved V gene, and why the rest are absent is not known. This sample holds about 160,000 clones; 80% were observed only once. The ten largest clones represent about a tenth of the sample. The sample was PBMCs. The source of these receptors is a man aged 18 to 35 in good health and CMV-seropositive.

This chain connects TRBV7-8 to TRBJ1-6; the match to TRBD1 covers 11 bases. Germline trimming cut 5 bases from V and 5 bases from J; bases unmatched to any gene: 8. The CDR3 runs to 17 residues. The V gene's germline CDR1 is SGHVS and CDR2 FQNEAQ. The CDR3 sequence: CASSQPGQGADNSPLHF. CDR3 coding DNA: TGTGCCAGCAGCCAACCCGGACAGGGGGCGGATAATTCACCCCTCCACTTT.

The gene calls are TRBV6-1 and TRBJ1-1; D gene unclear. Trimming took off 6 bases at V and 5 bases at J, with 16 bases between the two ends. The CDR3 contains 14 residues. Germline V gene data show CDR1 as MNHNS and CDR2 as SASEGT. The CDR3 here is CASRALVRETEAFF. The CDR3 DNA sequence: TGTGCCAGCAGAGCACTGGTCCGCGAGACTGAAGCTTTCTTT.

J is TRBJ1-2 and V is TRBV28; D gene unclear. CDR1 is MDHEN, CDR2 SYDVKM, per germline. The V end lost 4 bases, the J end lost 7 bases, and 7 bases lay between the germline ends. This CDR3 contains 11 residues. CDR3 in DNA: TGTGCCAGCAGTTCTATCATTGGCTACACCTTC. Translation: CASSSIIGYTF.

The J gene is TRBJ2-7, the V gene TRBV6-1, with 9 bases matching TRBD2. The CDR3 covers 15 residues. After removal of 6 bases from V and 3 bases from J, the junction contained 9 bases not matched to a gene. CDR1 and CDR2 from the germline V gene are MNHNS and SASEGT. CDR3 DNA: TGTGCCAGCAGAGGCCCGGGACTAGCAATCTACGAGCAGTACTTC. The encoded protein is CASRGPGLAIYEQYF.

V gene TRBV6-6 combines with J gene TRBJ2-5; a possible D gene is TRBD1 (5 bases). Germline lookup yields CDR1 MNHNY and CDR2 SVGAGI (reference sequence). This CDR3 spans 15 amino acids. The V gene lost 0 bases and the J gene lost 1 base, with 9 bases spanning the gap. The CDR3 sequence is CASSYSRQSQETQYF. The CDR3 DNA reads TGTGCCAGCAGTTACTCGAGACAGTCCCAAGAGACCCAGTACTTC.

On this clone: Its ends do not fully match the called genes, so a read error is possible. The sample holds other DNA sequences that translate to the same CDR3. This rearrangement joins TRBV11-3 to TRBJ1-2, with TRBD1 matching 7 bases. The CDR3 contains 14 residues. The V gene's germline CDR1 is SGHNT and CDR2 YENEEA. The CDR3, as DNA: TGCGCCAGCAGCTTAGCAGGGGGGCGAAAGGGCTACACCTTC. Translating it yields CASSLAGGRKGYTF.

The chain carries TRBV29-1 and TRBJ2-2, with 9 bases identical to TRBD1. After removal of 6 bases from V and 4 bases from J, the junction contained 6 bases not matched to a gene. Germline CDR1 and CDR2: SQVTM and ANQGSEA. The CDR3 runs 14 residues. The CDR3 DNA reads TGCAGCGTCCCAGGACAGGGGTCCACCGGGGAGCTGTTTTTT. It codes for CSVPGQGSTGELFF.

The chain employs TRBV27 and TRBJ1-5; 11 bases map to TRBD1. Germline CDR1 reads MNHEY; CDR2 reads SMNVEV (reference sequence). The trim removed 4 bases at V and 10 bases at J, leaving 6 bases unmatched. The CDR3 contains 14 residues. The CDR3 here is CASSSIGTGGPQHF. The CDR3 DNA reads TGTGCCAGCAGTTCCATCGGGACAGGGGGACCCCAGCATTTT.

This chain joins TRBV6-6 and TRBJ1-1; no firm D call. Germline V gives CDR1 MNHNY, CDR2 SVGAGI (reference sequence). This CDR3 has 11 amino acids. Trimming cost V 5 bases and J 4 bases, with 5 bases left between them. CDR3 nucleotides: TGTGCCAGCAGTCGGAGCACTGAAGCTTTCTTT. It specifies CASSRSTEAFF.

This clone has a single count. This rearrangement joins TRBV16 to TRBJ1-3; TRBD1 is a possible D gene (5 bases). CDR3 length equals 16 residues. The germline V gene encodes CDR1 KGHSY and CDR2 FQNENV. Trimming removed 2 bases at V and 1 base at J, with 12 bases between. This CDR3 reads CASSQTHGASGNTIYF. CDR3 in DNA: TGTGCCAGCAGCCAAACCCATGGGGCTTCTGGAAACACCATATATTTT.